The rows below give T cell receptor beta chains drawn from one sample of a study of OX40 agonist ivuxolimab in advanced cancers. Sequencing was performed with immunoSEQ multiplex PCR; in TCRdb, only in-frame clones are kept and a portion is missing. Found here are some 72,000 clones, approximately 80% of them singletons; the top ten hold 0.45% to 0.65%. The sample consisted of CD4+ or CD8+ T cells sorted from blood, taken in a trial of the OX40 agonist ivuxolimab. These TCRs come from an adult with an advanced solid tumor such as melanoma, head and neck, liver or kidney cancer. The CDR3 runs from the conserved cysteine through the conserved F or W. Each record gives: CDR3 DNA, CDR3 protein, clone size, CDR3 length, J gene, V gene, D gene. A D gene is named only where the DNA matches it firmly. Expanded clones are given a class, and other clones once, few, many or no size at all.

DNA: TGTGCCACCAGCAGAGATGGTAGAGACAATGAGCAGTTCTTC
CDR3: CATSRDGRDNEQFF
size: .
length: 14
J: TRBJ2-1
V: TRBV15
D: .

DNA: TGCAGCGTTGCCTACCCGAACACCGGGGAGCTGTTTTTT
CDR3: CSVAYPNTGELFF
size: .
length: 13
J: TRBJ2-2
V: TRBV29-1
D: .

DNA: TGTGCCAGCAGACGACAGGGGATCGAGGAGACCCAGTACTTC
CDR3: CASRRQGIEETQYF
size: .
length: 14
J: TRBJ2-5
V: TRBV7-9
D: TRBD1

DNA: TGTGCCAGTAGTCTCCGCGGAGGAGAGACCCAGTACTTC
CDR3: CASSLRGGETQYF
size: .
length: 13
J: TRBJ2-5
V: TRBV19
D: .

DNA: TGTGCCAGCAGCCCCGGGGGACAGGGGCGATACGAGCAGTACTTC
CDR3: CASSPGGQGRYEQYF
size: few
length: 15
J: TRBJ2-7
V: TRBV5-4
D: TRBD1

DNA: TGCGCCAGCAGCCAAGATCTGGACACTGAAGCTTTCTTT
CDR3: CASSQDLDTEAFF
size: few
length: 13
J: TRBJ1-1
V: TRBV4-1
D: .

DNA: TGCGCCAGCAGCCCCTCGGTAGGTAATCAGCCCCAGCATTTT
CDR3: CASSPSVGNQPQHF
size: few
length: 14
J: TRBJ1-5
V: TRBV4-3
D: .

DNA: TGTGCCAGCAGTTACTCGTTCGGTCAGCCCCAGCATTTT
CDR3: CASSYSFGQPQHF
size: .
length: 13
J: TRBJ1-5
V: TRBV6-5
D: .

DNA: TGTGCCAGCAGCGGCGGGGGCATCGGTGAGCAGTTCTTC
CDR3: CASSGGGIGEQFF
size: .
length: 13
J: TRBJ2-1
V: TRBV7-3
D: .

DNA: TGTGCCAGCAGTTTAAGCCAGCCCCAGCATTTT
CDR3: CASSLSQPQHF
size: .
length: 11
J: TRBJ1-5
V: TRBV28
D: .

DNA: TGTGCCAGCAGTACCCGACTCGGCGCCTACGAGCAGTACTTC
CDR3: CASSTRLGAYEQYF
size: .
length: 14
J: TRBJ2-7
V: TRBV27
D: .

DNA: TGTGCCAGCAGTGCAGAGGGGGCTGGAAATCAGCCCCAGCATTTT
CDR3: CASSAEGAGNQPQHF
size: .
length: 15
J: TRBJ1-5
V: TRBV2
D: TRBD1

DNA: TGTGCCAGCAGCTTTGCGGTCACAGATACGCAGTATTTT
CDR3: CASSFAVTDTQYF
size: .
length: 13
J: TRBJ2-3
V: TRBV7-6
D: .

DNA: TGCGCCAGCAGCCAAGATAGGATGACAGTTGAGGCATATAATTCACCCCTCCACTTT
CDR3: CASSQDRMTVEAYNSPLHF
size: once
length: 19
J: TRBJ1-6
V: TRBV4-1
D: .

DNA: TGTGCCAGCACAGCGTGGGGCCCGAGCTCCTACGAGCAGTACTTC
CDR3: CASTAWGPSSYEQYF
size: once
length: 15
J: TRBJ2-7
V: TRBV6-6
D: .

DNA: TGTGCCAGTATTCGGACGGACCCAGGCACTGAAGCTTTCTTT
CDR3: CASIRTDPGTEAFF
size: .
length: 14
J: TRBJ1-1
V: TRBV19
D: .

DNA: TGTGCCAGCAGCAAGGGGGAGGGGAACACCGGGGAGCTGTTTTTT
CDR3: CASSKGEGNTGELFF
size: .
length: 15
J: TRBJ2-2
V: TRBV6-5
D: .

DNA: TGTGCCAGCAGCTTGTCGGGGGGCTCCTCCGGGGAGCTGTTTTTT
CDR3: CASSLSGGSSGELFF
size: once
length: 15
J: TRBJ2-2
V: TRBV5-4
D: .

DNA: TGTGCCAGCATAAGTCGGGTGGCGACCGCCCGGGAGACCCAGTACTTC
CDR3: CASISRVATARETQYF
size: .
length: 16
J: TRBJ2-5
V: TRBV7-8
D: .

DNA: TGCGCCAGCAGCTTCGGCGTGGGGGACCGGAGCACAGATACGCAGTATTTT
CDR3: CASSFGVGDRSTDTQYF
size: .
length: 17
J: TRBJ2-3
V: TRBV5-1
D: .

DNA: TGCGCCAGCAGCTTGGAGGGGAGCAATCAGCCCCAGCATTTT
CDR3: CASSLEGSNQPQHF
size: .
length: 14
J: TRBJ1-5
V: TRBV5-1
D: .

DNA: TGTGCCAGCAGTCCCGTCGGTTACAGTGAAGCTTTCTTT
CDR3: CASSPVGYSEAFF
size: .
length: 13
J: TRBJ1-1
V: TRBV28
D: .

DNA: TGTGCCAGCTCACCGGACAGGGGGCAAGAGACCCAGTACTTC
CDR3: CASSPDRGQETQYF
size: .
length: 14
J: TRBJ2-5
V: TRBV18
D: TRBD1

DNA: TGTGCCAGCGCGGGGGCGGTAACTAATGAAAAACTGTTTTTT
CDR3: CASAGAVTNEKLFF
size: .
length: 14
J: TRBJ1-4
V: TRBV9
D: .

DNA: TGTGCCAGCAGCTTGGTCGAGGCAACCGAGCAGTACTTC
CDR3: CASSLVEATEQYF
size: .
length: 13
J: TRBJ2-7
V: TRBV5-6
D: .

DNA: TGCGCCAGCAGCCTGGACACGGCAGCTAACTATGGCTACACCTTC
CDR3: CASSLDTAANYGYTF
size: .
length: 15
J: TRBJ1-2
V: TRBV5-1
D: .

DNA: TGTGCCAGCAGCTTACCCGAAGTCCGCGGGCAGTTCTTC
CDR3: CASSLPEVRGQFF
size: .
length: 13
J: TRBJ2-1
V: TRBV7-6
D: .

DNA: TGTGCCAGTAGTATAAGGCAGGGAAACGGCAATGAGCAGTTCTTC
CDR3: CASSIRQGNGNEQFF
size: .
length: 15
J: TRBJ2-1
V: TRBV19
D: .

DNA: TGTGCCAGCAGTTCCCCGGGGGCGAACACTGAAGCTTTCTTT
CDR3: CASSSPGANTEAFF
size: .
length: 14
J: TRBJ1-1
V: TRBV6-5
D: .

DNA: TGTGCCAGCACCCCCCGGGAGCGGGGAACAGATACGCAGTATTTT
CDR3: CASTPRERGTDTQYF
size: .
length: 15
J: TRBJ2-3
V: TRBV6-6
D: TRBD2

DNA: TGTGCCAGCAGCTTTCGGACAGGGAGCACTGAAGCTTTCTTT
CDR3: CASSFRTGSTEAFF
size: .
length: 14
J: TRBJ1-1
V: TRBV11-2
D: TRBD1

DNA: TGTGCCAGCAGCTTAGCGTGGCAGGGGGCGTTTGGGGCCAACGTCCTGACTTTC
CDR3: CASSLAWQGAFGANVLTF
size: .
length: 18
J: TRBJ2-6
V: TRBV11-1
D: TRBD1

DNA: TGCGCCAGCAGCACTCAGACAGATCCCACCGGGGAGCTGTTTTTT
CDR3: CASSTQTDPTGELFF
size: .
length: 15
J: TRBJ2-2
V: TRBV5-1
D: .

DNA: TGCGCCAGCAGAAATGCTGGTTTCACAGATACGCAGTATTTT
CDR3: CASRNAGFTDTQYF
size: .
length: 14
J: TRBJ2-3
V: TRBV5-1
D: .

DNA: TGTGCCAGCTCAATGGGAAATTACAACACCGGGGAGCTGTTTTTT
CDR3: CASSMGNYNTGELFF
size: .
length: 15
J: TRBJ2-2
V: TRBV7-2
D: .

DNA: TGTGCCAGCTCACCATCGGAAGGGCCCGAAGCTTTCTTT
CDR3: CASSPSEGPEAFF
size: .
length: 13
J: TRBJ1-1
V: TRBV18
D: .

DNA: TGTGCCTGGAGCCTCCAGGGGGCTTACGAAAAACTGTTTTTT
CDR3: CAWSLQGAYEKLFF
size: .
length: 14
J: TRBJ1-4
V: TRBV30
D: TRBD1

DNA: TGCGCCAGCAGCTGGGGACAGAACACTGAAGCTTTCTTT
CDR3: CASSWGQNTEAFF
size: .
length: 13
J: TRBJ1-1
V: TRBV5-1
D: .

DNA: TGTGCCAGCGGCCCTCTCCAGGGGGCAGATACGCAGTATTTT
CDR3: CASGPLQGADTQYF
size: .
length: 14
J: TRBJ2-3
V: TRBV9
D: TRBD1

DNA: TGTGCCAGTAGGAGGTTTCTCCCGGGACCTCCTTATAATTCACCCCTCCACTTT
CDR3: CASRRFLPGPPYNSPLHF
size: .
length: 18
J: TRBJ1-6
V: TRBV19
D: .

DNA: TGCGCCAGCAGCCAAGATCTAATTCGAGGTAGCGGGAGTTACGAGCAGTACTTC
CDR3: CASSQDLIRGSGSYEQYF
size: .
length: 18
J: TRBJ2-7
V: TRBV4-3
D: TRBD2

DNA: TGTGCCAGCAGTTACGACCGCCGGGTAGGGGGCTACACCTTC
CDR3: CASSYDRRVGGYTF
size: .
length: 14
J: TRBJ1-2
V: TRBV6-6
D: .

DNA: TGTGCCAGCTCACCAATTGAGCGGGGCGAGCAGTACTTC
CDR3: CASSPIERGEQYF
size: .
length: 13
J: TRBJ2-7
V: TRBV18
D: TRBD2

DNA: TGTGCCAGCAGCTCCCCCGCCACAGGGAATGGCTACACCTTC
CDR3: CASSSPATGNGYTF
size: .
length: 14
J: TRBJ1-2
V: TRBV7-9
D: .

DNA: TGTGCCAGCTCACCACCCATGGTAGAGACCCAGTACTTC
CDR3: CASSPPMVETQYF
size: .
length: 13
J: TRBJ2-5
V: TRBV18
D: .

DNA: TGCGCCAGCAGCCTGGAGGGACAGGCCGGAGAAAAACTGTTTTTT
CDR3: CASSLEGQAGEKLFF
size: .
length: 15
J: TRBJ1-4
V: TRBV5-1
D: TRBD1

DNA: TGTGCCAGTAGGGGTCCGGGTCTCGGATTTAGGGGTGAGCAGTTCTTC
CDR3: CASRGPGLGFRGEQFF
size: .
length: 16
J: TRBJ2-1
V: TRBV19
D: .

DNA: TGTGCCAGCAGCGTGGGGACTCTGGACGGGGGCGAGCAGTACTTC
CDR3: CASSVGTLDGGEQYF
size: .
length: 15
J: TRBJ2-7
V: TRBV11-3
D: .

DNA: TGTGCCTGGGGCAAACTTCCCGGGGAGCTGTTTTTT
CDR3: CAWGKLPGELFF
size: .
length: 12
J: TRBJ2-2
V: TRBV30
D: .

DNA: TGTGCCACAGGGCGGGGGCGTGCAGGCTCCTACGAGCAGTACTTC
CDR3: CATGRGRAGSYEQYF
size: .
length: 15
J: TRBJ2-7
V: TRBV28
D: .

DNA: TGTGCCAGCAGCTTAGGTAGCGGGGGGCCAGAGACCCAGTACTTC
CDR3: CASSLGSGGPETQYF
size: .
length: 15
J: TRBJ2-5
V: TRBV11-2
D: TRBD2

DNA: TGTGCCTGGAGTGCTCGAATGACGGTTGCCACTGAAGCTTTCTTT
CDR3: CAWSARMTVATEAFF
size: .
length: 15
J: TRBJ1-1
V: TRBV30
D: .

DNA: TGTGCTAGCAGCTCGGGAAGTAATGAGCAGTTCTTC
CDR3: CASSSGSNEQFF
size: .
length: 12
J: TRBJ2-1
V: TRBV7-7
D: .

DNA: TGCGCCAGCAGCCCCCTGCCGGGATCAGGGGAGCAGTACTTC
CDR3: CASSPLPGSGEQYF
size: .
length: 14
J: TRBJ2-7
V: TRBV5-1
D: .

DNA: TGTGCCAGCAGTGATAGAAGGAGCAACTCTTATGGCTACACCTTC
CDR3: CASSDRRSNSYGYTF
size: .
length: 15
J: TRBJ1-2
V: TRBV6-1
D: .